The 21 T cell receptor beta chains below all came from one sample that was sequenced in a study of T cell changes during pregnancy in multiple sclerosis. Sequencing was performed with immunoSEQ multiplex PCR; in TCRdb, only in-frame clones are kept and a portion is missing. The table shows under 50,000 clones, with 85% to 95% occurring only once. The specimen comprised CD4+ T cells from peripheral blood mononuclear cells, sampled in the second trimester of pregnancy. The receptors here all came from a female donor in good health, enrolled as a control in a pregnancy study.

The V gene is TRBV7-8, the J gene TRBJ1-5; D is undetermined. Trimming cost V 1 base and J 1 base, with 8 bases left between them. The CDR3 totals 15 residues. In germline, CDR1 is SGHVS, CDR2 FQNEAQ. CDR3 in DNA: TGTGCCAGCAGCTTAGATGGGAGGAGCAATCAGCCCCAGCATTTT. Amino acid sequence: CASSLDGRSNQPQHF. The full variable domain, in which reference TRBV7-8 and TRBJ1-5 provide the parts outside the CDR3, is GAGVSQSPRYKVAKRGQDVALRCDPISGHVSLFWYQQALGQGPEFLTYFQNEAQLDKSGLPSDRFFAERPEGSVSTLKIQRTQQEDSAVYLCASSLDGRSNQPQHFGDGTRLSIL.

The V call is TRBV5-6, the J call TRBJ2-6, with D perhaps TRBD1 (6 bases). V was cut by 7 bases and J by 0 bases, with 20 bases left in between. The germline V gene has CDR1 SGHDT and CDR2 YYEEEE. The CDR3 has 18 amino acids. CDR3 sequence (DNA): TGTGCCAGCTGCTACAAGGGACACTCTCCCTCTGGGGCCAACGTCCTGACTTTC. It yields the protein CASCYKGHSPSGANVLTF.

The chain joins TRBV5-5 to TRBJ2-1; tentatively, D is TRBD1 (6 bases). Germline V gene sequence: CDR1 SGHKS, CDR2 YYEKEE (reference sequence). The ends were cut back, 4 bases at V and 1 base at J, with 12 bases in the middle. This CDR3 contains 15 residues. This chain's CDR3 is CASSLTGGSYNEQFF. The CDR3 DNA is TGTGCCAGCAGCCTGACAGGAGGTTCCTACAATGAGCAGTTCTTC.

The rearrangement joins TRBV5-8 to TRBJ2-1; weak D call: TRBD1 (5 bases). V lost 2 bases and J 6 bases, leaving 18 bases between the germline ends. The CDR3 runs to 16 residues. Per the germline V gene, CDR1 is SGHTS and CDR2 is YDEGEE. CDR3 nucleotides: TGTGCCAGCAGCTTCAGGGTCATTAGAAGTGGCAATGAGCAGTTCTTC. Protein: CASSFRVIRSGNEQFF.

To note about this clone: Its ends do not fully match the called genes, so a read error is possible. The J gene is TRBJ2-7, the V gene TRBV5-1; perhaps TRBD1 as D (5 bases). The CDR3 runs to 12 residues. CDR1 and CDR2 (germline): SGHRS, YFSETQ. The CDR3 DNA is TGCGCCAGCAGTTTGGTGGGGCGCGAGCAGTACTTC. Its translation is CASSLVGREQYF.

V gene TRBV5-6 combines with J gene TRBJ1-3; D is uncertain. The CDR3 extends over 13 amino acids. The ends were cut back, 3 bases at V and 4 bases at J, with 8 bases in the middle. Germline V gene lookup returns CDR1 SGHDT and CDR2 YYEEEE. The CDR3 DNA reads TGTGCCAGCAGCTGGGCGGGGGGAAACACCATATATTTT. Protein product: CASSWAGGNTIYF.

This chain connects TRBV7-2 to TRBJ1-2, with 8 bases fitting TRBD1. Unmatched junction bases numbered 3, after V lost 5 bases and J lost 1 base. Germline CDR1 is SGHTA and CDR2 is FQGNSA. The CDR3 extends over 14 amino acids. The CDR3 sequence is CASSQGQGNYGYTF. The DNA for the CDR3 is TGTGCCAGCAGCCAAGGACAGGGTAACTATGGCTACACCTTC.

J is TRBJ1-2 and V is TRBV27, with TRBD1 matching 9 bases. Germline V lookup: CDR1 MNHEY, CDR2 SMNVEV (reference sequence). Trimming at V came to 7 bases and at J to 5 bases, leaving 8 bases not matched to a gene. The CDR3 loop spans 14 amino acids. The CDR3, as DNA: TGTGCCAGCATCCATCCGGACAGGGGATATGGCTACACCTTC. The encoded protein is CASIHPDRGYGYTF.

The CDR3 sequence: CASSEVRTGVEGTDTQYF. The DNA of the CDR3 is TGTGCCAGCAGTGAAGTCAGGACAGGGGTTGAGGGCACAGATACGCAGTATTTT. The chain uses TRBV25-1 and TRBJ2-3, with TRBD1 matching 9 bases. The CDR3 is 18 residues long. Germline V gene sequence: CDR1 MGHDK, CDR2 SYGVNS. V gave up 2 bases and J gave up 1 base; unmatched junction bases: 10. The variable domain in full, completed from reference TRBV25-1 and TRBJ2-3, reads EADIYQTPRYLVIGTGKKITLECSQTMGHDKMYWYQQDPGMELHLIHYSYGVNSTEKGDLSSESTVSRIRTEHFPLTLESARPSHTSQYLCASSEVRTGVEGTDTQYFGPGTRLTVL.

This sequence joins TRBV11-3 and TRBJ2-1, with D possibly matching TRBD2 (6 bases). Deletions cut 1 base from V and 8 bases from J, with 12 bases between. The CDR3 has 14 residues. Germline V lookup: CDR1 SGHNT, CDR2 YENEEA. CDR3 sequence reads: CASSLGRGNDEQFF. The CDR3 DNA is TGTGCCAGCAGCTTAGGGCGGGGCAACGATGAGCAGTTCTTC.

The rearrangement links TRBV9 to TRBJ2-7, with D perhaps TRBD1 (6 bases). Germline values: CDR1 SGDLS, CDR2 YYNGEE. Trimming removed 4 bases from V and 3 bases from J, with 20 bases in between. The CDR3 is made up of 16 amino acids. The CDR3 spells CASSPTTGLRFYEQYF. The DNA for the CDR3 is TGTGCCAGCAGCCCGACCACAGGGTTAAGATTCTACGAGCAGTACTTC.

This chain links TRBV30 with TRBJ1-3; 7 positions agree with TRBD1. The J segment lost 0 bases and the V segment lost 7 bases, leaving 12 bases of the junction unmatched. The germline V gene encodes CDR1 GTSNPN and CDR2 SVGIG (reference sequence). This CDR3 has 16 residues. CDR3 in amino acids: CASNNYRGSSGNTIYF. CDR3 in DNA: TGTGCCTCCAACAATTACAGGGGCAGCTCTGGAAACACCATATATTTT.

The V gene is TRBV30, the J gene TRBJ1-1, with TRBD1 matching 8 bases. This CDR3 is built from 12 residues. From germline, CDR1 is GTSNPN and CDR2 SVGIG (reference sequence). The V segment lost 2 bases and the J segment 10 bases; nucleotides outside the gene matches: 6. This CDR3 is CAWSLTGVSAFF. The DNA of the CDR3 is TGTGCCTGGAGTCTGACAGGGGTCTCAGCTTTCTTT.

The J gene is TRBJ1-2, the V gene TRBV5-1; a weak D match, TRBD1 (6 bases). The V end was cut by 0 bases, the J end by 7 bases, with 10 bases between. Germline V gene lookup returns CDR1 SGHRS and CDR2 YFSETQ. The CDR3 runs 13 residues. As DNA, the CDR3 is TGCGCCAGCAGCTTGGGCAGGGGCGGTGGCTACACCTTC. Translated: CASSLGRGGGYTF.

The chain combines TRBV5-1 with TRBJ1-1; D remains unclear. Trimming cost V 4 bases and J 4 bases, with 8 bases left between them. The CDR3 is 12 residues long. Looked up from germline, CDR1 is SGHRS and CDR2 is YFSETQ. This CDR3 reads CASSPPGTEAFF. In DNA, the CDR3 is TGCGCCAGCAGCCCCCCGGGCACTGAAGCTTTCTTT.

This sequence joins TRBV11-3 and TRBJ2-5; TRBD1 might be the D (5 bases). Germline values: CDR1 SGHNT, CDR2 YENEEA. The CDR3 covers 14 residues. V was pared by 1 base and J by 2 bases, with 8 bases between. In nucleotides, the CDR3 is TGTGCCAGCAGCTTAGTGCAGGGTCAAGAGACCCAGTACTTC. Amino acids: CASSLVQGQETQYF.

CDR3 nucleotide sequence: TGTGCCAGCAGCTTGGACAGGGAGGTAGGGGCCCTCCACTTT. Translation gives CASSLDREVGALHF. V is TRBV7-2 and J is TRBJ1-6; 8 bases map to TRBD1. The CDR3 contains 14 residues. Losses at the gene ends were 3 bases for V and 14 bases for J; bases not matched to a gene: 9. Germline V lookup: CDR1 SGHTA, CDR2 FQGNSA.

This clone was observed once. CDR3 coding DNA: TGTGCTAGTGGTTTGGAACCAGGGTTTGGGTCCTATGGCTACACCTTC. Translated: CASGLEPGFGSYGYTF. V and J are TRBV12-5 and TRBJ1-2; D perhaps matches TRBD1 (5 bases). Germline lookup yields CDR1 LGHNT and CDR2 FRNRAP. CDR3 length: 16 amino acids. V lost 1 base and J 4 bases, leaving 16 bases between the germline ends.

V usage is TRBV7-2 and J usage is TRBJ1-1; weak D call: TRBD1 (5 bases). The germline gives CDR1 SGHTA, CDR2 FQGNSA. V lost 4 bases to trimming and J lost 6 bases, with 15 bases between them. The CDR3 has 14 amino acids. The CDR3 sequence: CASSSGGWGAEAFF. In DNA, the CDR3 is TGTGCCAGCAGCTCTGGGGGGTGGGGCGCTGAAGCTTTCTTT.

This sequence joins TRBV29-1 and TRBJ1-4, with 7 bases fitting TRBD1. The length of the CDR3 is 15 residues. V lost 7 bases, J lost 4 bases, and 12 bases stayed unmatched. Germline V lookup: CDR1 SQVTM, CDR2 ANQGSEA. The CDR3 nucleotides are TGCAGCGCCTCAGCGGGAGGGGGCCTTAATGAAAAACTGTTTTTT. Its translation: CSASAGGGLNEKLFF.

The CDR3 region has the DNA TGTGCCAGCTCACCGGAGACAGGACAAGAGACCCAGTACTTC. Residues: CASSPETGQETQYF. J is TRBJ2-5 and V is TRBV18, with D perhaps TRBD1 (6 bases). This CDR3 is 14 amino acids long. The ends were cut back, 3 bases at V and 2 bases at J, with 10 bases in the middle. Germline V gives CDR1 KGHSH, CDR2 LQKENI.